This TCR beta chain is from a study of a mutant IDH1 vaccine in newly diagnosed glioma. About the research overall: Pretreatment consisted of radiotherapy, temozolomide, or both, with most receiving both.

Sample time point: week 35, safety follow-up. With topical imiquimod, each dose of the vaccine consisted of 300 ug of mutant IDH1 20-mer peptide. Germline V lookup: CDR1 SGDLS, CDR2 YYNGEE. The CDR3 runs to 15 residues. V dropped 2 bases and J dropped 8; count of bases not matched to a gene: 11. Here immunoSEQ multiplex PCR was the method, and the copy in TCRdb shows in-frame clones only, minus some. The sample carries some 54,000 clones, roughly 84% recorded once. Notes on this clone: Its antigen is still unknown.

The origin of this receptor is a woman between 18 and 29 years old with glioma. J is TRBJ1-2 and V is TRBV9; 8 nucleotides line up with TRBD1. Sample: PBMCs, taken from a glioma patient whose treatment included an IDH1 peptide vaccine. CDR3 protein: CASSVPGQGANGYTF. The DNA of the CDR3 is TGTGCCAGCAGCGTCCCCGGGCAGGGGGCGAACGGCTACACCTTC.